These T cell receptor beta chains were read from a single sample in a study of naive and memory T cell subsets. TCRdb called the UMI-ligation and nested PCR reads again in MiXCR, with one record for every CDR3 protein. The sample carries approximately 140,000 distinct CDR3 sequences, roughly 23% recorded once. The sample taken for sequencing was naive CD4+ T cells from blood. These receptors were collected from a human donor in good health. Both conserved end residues are part of each CDR3. A D gene is named only where the DNA matches it firmly. The listing skips clone size in some rows; elsewhere it reads once, few, many or a size class.

V,J,size,D,CDR3,DNA
TRBV9,TRBJ2-3,few,TRBD2,CASSPRLAGGLTDTQYF,TGTGCCAGCAGCCCCCGACTAGCGGGAGGTCTAACAGATACGCAGTATTTT
TRBV11-2,TRBJ2-5,many,NA,CASSLNRVMETQYF,TGTGCCAGCAGCTTAAATAGGGTAATGGAGACCCAGTACTTC
TRBV7-2,TRBJ2-4,NA,NA,CASSRTGSVGAKNIQYF,TGTGCCAGCAGCCGTACAGGGAGTGTTGGGGCCAAAAACATTCAGTACTTC
TRBV27,TRBJ2-3,few,TRBD2,CASSWSGGRAADTQYF,TGTGCCAGCAGTTGGAGCGGGGGGCGGGCGGCAGATACGCAGTATTTT
TRBV6-6,TRBJ2-5,few,TRBD2,CASRSGGEETQYF,TGTGCCAGCAGAAGCGGGGGGGAAGAGACCCAGTACTTC
TRBV28,TRBJ2-2,NA,NA,CASSLSPTGWREWDARDTGELFF,TGTGCCAGCAGTTTATCCCCGACGGGGTGGCGGGAATGGGACGCGCGTGACACCGGGGAGCTGTTTTTT
TRBV12-3/TRBV12-4,TRBJ2-5,many,NA,CASSLDRLKGETQYF,TGTGCCAGCAGTTTAGACAGGCTAAAGGGAGAGACCCAGTACTTC
TRBV24-1,TRBJ2-1,few,TRBD2,CATSHGGTYNEQFF,TGTGCCACCAGTCACGGGGGGACCTACAATGAGCAGTTCTTC
TRBV7-2,TRBJ2-3,NA,TRBD2,CASSYRGGLTDTQYF,TGTGCCAGCAGCTACCGGGGGGGCCTCACAGATACGCAGTATTTT
TRBV6-1,TRBJ1-5,NA,NA,CASSEAGGIHQPQHF,TGTGCCAGCAGTGAAGCAGGGGGGATCCATCAGCCCCAGCATTTT
TRBV27,TRBJ2-1,NA,TRBD1,CASRDPPGTGQNGQFF,TGTGCCAGCAGAGACCCCCCCGGGACAGGGCAGAATGGGCAGTTCTTC
TRBV5-5,TRBJ1-2,NA,NA,CASSLTQWANYGYTF,TGTGCCAGCAGCTTGACCCAGTGGGCTAACTATGGCTACACCTTC
TRBV5-1,TRBJ2-5,NA,NA,CASSEGPAVETQYF,TGCGCCAGCAGCGAAGGGCCCGCCGTGGAGACCCAGTACTTC
TRBV11-3,TRBJ2-1,few,NA,CASSLGTMGHTQFF,TGTGCCAGCAGCTTAGGAACTATGGGACATACGCAGTTCTTC
TRBV13,TRBJ2-7,many,TRBD2,CASSSWSSGRSEQYF,TGTGCCAGCAGCTCCTGGAGTAGCGGGAGAAGCGAGCAGTACTTC
TRBV5-4,TRBJ2-1,NA,TRBD2,CASRTSGRQEQFF,TGTGCCAGCAGGACTAGCGGGAGGCAGGAGCAGTTCTTC
TRBV6-2/TRBV6-3,TRBJ2-1,few,TRBD2,CASRAGGTYNEQFF,TGTGCCAGCAGAGCGGGAGGGACCTACAATGAGCAGTTCTTC
TRBV20-1,TRBJ2-5,NA,NA,CSARGLRTVIQETQYF,TGCAGTGCTAGAGGCCTACGGACAGTCATCCAAGAGACCCAGTACTTC
TRBV10-3,TRBJ2-7,NA,NA,CAISERRDYEQYF,TGTGCCATCAGCGAGCGAAGGGACTACGAGCAGTACTTC
TRBV28,TRBJ2-1,few,NA,CASTQASSYNEQFF,TGTGCCAGCACTCAAGCCTCCTCCTACAATGAGCAGTTCTTC
TRBV24-1,TRBJ2-1,few,TRBD1,CATSPSGQGNYNEQFF,TGTGCCACCAGTCCCTCGGGACAGGGCAACTACAATGAGCAGTTCTTC